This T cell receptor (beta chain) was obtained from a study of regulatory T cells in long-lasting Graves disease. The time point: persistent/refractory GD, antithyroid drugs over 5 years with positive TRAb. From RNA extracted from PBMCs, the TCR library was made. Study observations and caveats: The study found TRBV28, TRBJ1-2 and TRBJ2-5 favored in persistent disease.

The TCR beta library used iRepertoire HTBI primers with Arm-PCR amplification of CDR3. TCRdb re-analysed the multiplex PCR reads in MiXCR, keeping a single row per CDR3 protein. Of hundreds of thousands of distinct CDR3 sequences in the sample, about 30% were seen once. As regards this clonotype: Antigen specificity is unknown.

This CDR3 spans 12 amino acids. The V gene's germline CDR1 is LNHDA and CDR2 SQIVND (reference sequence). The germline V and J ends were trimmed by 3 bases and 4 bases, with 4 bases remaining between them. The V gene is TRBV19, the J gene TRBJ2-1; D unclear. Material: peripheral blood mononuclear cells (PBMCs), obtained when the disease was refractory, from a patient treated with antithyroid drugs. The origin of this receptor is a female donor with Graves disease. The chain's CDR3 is CASSMGYNEQFF. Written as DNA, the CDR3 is TGTGCCAGTAGTATGGGGTACAATGAGCAGTTCTTC.